This TCR beta chain was recovered during a study of early T cells in non-severe SARS-CoV-2 infection. From the 5' RACE reads, TCRdb called clonotypes with MiXCR, one entry per CDR3 protein. The table includes some 27,000 distinct CDR3 sequences, about 5% detected once. This clonotype was detected ten times or more. The source is an adult who was a healthcare worker with PCR-confirmed SARS-CoV-2 infection or an uninfected control (not recorded which). The sequenced sample consisted of whole blood.

The CDR3 here is CASSGLLSSPLHF. The CDR3 DNA sequence: TGTGCCAGCAGCGGACTCCTCTCCTCACCCCTCCACTTT. V gene TRBV7-8 combines with J gene TRBJ1-6, with unresolved D. Germline V gene sequence: CDR1 SGHVS, CDR2 FQNEAQ. Between the trimmed V and J ends, which lost 5 bases and 10 bases, there was a span of 12 bases. This CDR3 spans 13 amino acids.